The 15 T cell receptor beta chains below all came from one sample that was sequenced in a study of cytomegalovirus exposure and HLA in healthy donors. The PCR was carried out with 60 Vbeta primers and 13 Jbeta primers. Sequencing used immunoSEQ multiplex PCR; TCRdb keeps in-frame clones, though not all of them. Found here are around 100,000 clones, 79% of them singletons; the top ten hold over 3%. What was sequenced was PBMCs. These receptors all stem from a woman in her thirties or forties in good health and CMV-seronegative.

V usage is TRBV11-2 and J usage is TRBJ2-7, with a tentative D call TRBD1 (5 bases). V was clipped by 5 bases and J by 5 bases, with 7 bases between them. CDR1 is SGHAT, CDR2 FQNNGV, per germline. The CDR3 is 11 residues long. The CDR3 protein is CASSRGDEQYF. The CDR3 DNA follows: TGTGCCAGCAGCAGGGGCGACGAGCAGTACTTC.

V is TRBV7-2 and J is TRBJ1-1, with 7 bases identical to TRBD1. J gave up 11 bases and V 6 bases, and 9 bases lay outside the gene matches. Looked up from germline, CDR1 is SGHTA and CDR2 is FQGNSA. The CDR3 is made up of 12 amino acids. In DNA form, the CDR3 reads TGTGCCAGCAGTCTTACGTACAGGGGTGCTTTCTTT. It yields the protein CASSLTYRGAFF.

This chain connects TRBV28 to TRBJ2-5; D is perhaps TRBD2 (5 bases). Germline CDR1 and CDR2: MDHEN and SYDVKM. Trimming stripped 2 bases from V and 0 bases from J, with 7 bases between. The CDR3 consists of 14 residues. In DNA, the CDR3 is TGTGCCAGCAGTTTAGCCGGGAACCAAGAGACCCAGTACTTC. Translated: CASSLAGNQETQYF.

The gene calls are TRBV19 and TRBJ1-1, with no clear D. CDR3 length: 15 amino acids. V lost 3 bases to trimming and J lost 2 bases, with 13 bases between them. CDR1 is LNHDA, CDR2 SQIVND, per germline (reference sequence). The CDR3 here is CASSMPRGKNTEAFF. As DNA, the CDR3 is TGTGCCAGTAGTATGCCGCGAGGGAAAAACACTGAAGCTTTCTTT.

This clone was found once. V gene TRBV2 combines with J gene TRBJ2-7; perhaps TRBD1 as D (5 bases). Germline lookup yields CDR1 SNHLY and CDR2 FYNNEI. The CDR3 totals 12 residues. V was pared by 7 bases and J by 3 bases, with 10 bases between. CDR3 DNA: TGTGCCAGCACAGACAGAGTCTACGAGCAGTACTTC. Translation: CASTDRVYEQYF.

The V gene is TRBV6-5, the J gene TRBJ1-2, with TRBD1 as a possible D gene (6 bases). The germline V gene has CDR1 MNHEY and CDR2 SVGAGI. CDR3 length equals 13 residues. V dropped 6 bases and J dropped 8 bases, with 16 bases sitting between them. The CDR3 DNA is TGTGCCAGCAGAACGACAGGACGCCCCGGCTACACCTTC. Amino acids: CASRTTGRPGYTF.

This sequence joins TRBV15 and TRBJ2-1, with TRBD2 matching over 8 bases. The J segment lost 4 bases and the V segment lost 3 bases, leaving 11 bases of the junction unmatched. The CDR3 is 17 amino acids. CDR1 LNHNV and CDR2 YYDKDF come from the germline V gene (reference sequence). The CDR3 loop is CATSSRITSGQYNEQFF. In nucleotides, the CDR3 is TGTGCCACCAGCAGCCGCATTACTAGCGGACAATACAATGAGCAGTTCTTC.

The chain couples TRBV7-2 to TRBJ1-2; no firm D call. This CDR3 comprises 14 residues. Germline loops: CDR1 SGHTA, CDR2 FQGNSA. Trimming shortened V by 0 bases and J by 4 bases, and 9 bases separated the two germline ends. CDR3: CASSLASTGYGYTF. CDR3 nucleotides: TGTGCCAGCAGCTTAGCGTCGACGGGCTATGGCTACACCTTC.

The J gene is TRBJ1-4, the V gene TRBV4-3; TRBD1 agrees at 7 bases. CDR1 and CDR2 (germline): LGHNA, YSLEER. The CDR3 loop spans 15 amino acids. Losses at the gene ends were 0 bases for V and 3 bases for J; bases not matched to a gene: 1. CDR3 nucleotide sequence: TGCGCCAGCAGCCAAGACGGGACAGCTAATGAAAAACTGTTTTTT. Protein sequence: CASSQDGTANEKLFF.

The chain couples TRBV5-4 to TRBJ2-1; D may be TRBD1 (6 bases). CDR3 length: 14 residues. Looked up from germline, CDR1 is SGHNT and CDR2 is YYREEE (reference sequence). Between the trimmed V and J ends, which lost 4 bases and 3 bases, there was a span of 11 bases. CDR3 sequence reads: CASSPGQHYNEQFF. The CDR3 coding sequence is TGTGCCAGCAGCCCCGGACAGCACTACAATGAGCAGTTCTTC. Full variable domain (outside the CDR3, taken from reference TRBV5-4 and TRBJ2-1): ETGVTQSPTHLIKTRGQQVTLRCSSQSGHNTVSWYQQALGQGPQFIFQYYREEENGRGNFPPRFSGLQFPNYSSELNVNALELDDSALYLCASSPGQHYNEQFFGPGTRLTVL.

V gene TRBV28 combines with J gene TRBJ2-7; weak D call: TRBD1 (6 bases). CDR1 and CDR2 (germline): MDHEN, SYDVKM. The CDR3 spans 15 residues. V lost 5 bases and J 10 bases, leaving 24 bases between the germline ends. Written as DNA, the CDR3 is TGTGCCAGCAGTCCTTGGGTTCAGGGGACACATATACAGTACTTC. Its protein product is CASSPWVQGTHIQYF.

J is TRBJ2-7 and V is TRBV6-1, with D possibly matching TRBD1 (5 bases). CDR1 and CDR2 from the germline V gene are MNHNS and SASEGT. The CDR3 spans 15 residues. The germline V and J ends were trimmed by 5 bases and 0 bases, with 14 bases remaining between them. The CDR3 nucleotides are TGTGCCAGCAGTTTGACAGATATGATCTCCTACGAGCAGTACTTC. Translated: CASSLTDMISYEQYF.

V gene TRBV7-7 combines with J gene TRBJ2-2; 10 bases match TRBD1. Germline V gene lookup returns CDR1 SSHAT and CDR2 FNYEAQ (reference sequence). The CDR3 spans 14 residues. V lost 6 bases to trimming and J lost 6 bases; unmatched junction nucleotides: 4. The CDR3 loop reads CASSSGTGAGELFF. CDR3 in DNA: TGTGCCAGCAGTTCCGGGACAGGGGCCGGGGAGCTGTTTTTT.

This chain links TRBV10-1 with TRBJ1-5; 9 bases map to TRBD1. V dropped 4 bases and J dropped 5; count of bases not matched to a gene: 21. Germline-derived CDR1 and CDR2 are WNHNN and SYGVQD (reference sequence). The CDR3 is made up of 20 amino acids. The CDR3, as DNA: TGCGCCAGCAGTGTCCGCTTCTGGCCTCGACAGGGGGGCAGAGATCAGCCCCAGCATTTT. Translation: CASSVRFWPRQGGRDQPQHF.

J is TRBJ1-5 and V is TRBV19; 12 positions match TRBD1. The trim removed 7 bases at V and 4 bases at J, leaving 5 bases unmatched. This CDR3 region has 15 residues. Germline V lookup: CDR1 LNHDA, CDR2 SQIVND (reference sequence). The CDR3 loop is CASMGDRGRNQPQHF. As DNA, the CDR3 is TGTGCCAGTATGGGGGACAGGGGGCGGAATCAGCCCCAGCATTTT.